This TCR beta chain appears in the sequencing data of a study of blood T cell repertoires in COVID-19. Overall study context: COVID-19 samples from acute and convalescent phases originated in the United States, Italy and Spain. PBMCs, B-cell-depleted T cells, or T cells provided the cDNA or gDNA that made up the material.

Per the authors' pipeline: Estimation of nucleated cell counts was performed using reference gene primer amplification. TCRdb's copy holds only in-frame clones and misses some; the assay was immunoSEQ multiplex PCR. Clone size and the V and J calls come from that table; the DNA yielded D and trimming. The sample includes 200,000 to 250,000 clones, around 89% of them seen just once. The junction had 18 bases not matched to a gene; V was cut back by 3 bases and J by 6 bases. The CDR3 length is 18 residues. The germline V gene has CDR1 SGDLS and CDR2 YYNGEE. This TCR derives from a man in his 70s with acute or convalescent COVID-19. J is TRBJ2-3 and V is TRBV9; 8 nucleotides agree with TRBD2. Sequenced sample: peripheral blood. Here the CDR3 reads CASSEALDYSGRGDTQYF. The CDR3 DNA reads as TGTGCCAGCAGCGAAGCCCTAGACTACAGCGGGAGAGGGGATACGCAGTATTTT.